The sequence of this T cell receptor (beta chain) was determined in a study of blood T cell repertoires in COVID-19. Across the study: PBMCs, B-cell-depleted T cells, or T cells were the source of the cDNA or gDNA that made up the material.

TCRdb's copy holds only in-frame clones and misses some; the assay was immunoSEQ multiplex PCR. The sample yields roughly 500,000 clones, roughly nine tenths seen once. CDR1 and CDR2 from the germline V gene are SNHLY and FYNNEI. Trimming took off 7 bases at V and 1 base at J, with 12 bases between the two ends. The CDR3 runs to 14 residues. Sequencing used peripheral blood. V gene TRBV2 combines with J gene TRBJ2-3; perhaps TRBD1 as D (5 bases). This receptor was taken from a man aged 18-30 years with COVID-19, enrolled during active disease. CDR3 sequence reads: CASNPGKGTDTQYF. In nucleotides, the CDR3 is TGTGCCAGCAACCCAGGGAAGGGCACAGATACGCAGTATTTT.